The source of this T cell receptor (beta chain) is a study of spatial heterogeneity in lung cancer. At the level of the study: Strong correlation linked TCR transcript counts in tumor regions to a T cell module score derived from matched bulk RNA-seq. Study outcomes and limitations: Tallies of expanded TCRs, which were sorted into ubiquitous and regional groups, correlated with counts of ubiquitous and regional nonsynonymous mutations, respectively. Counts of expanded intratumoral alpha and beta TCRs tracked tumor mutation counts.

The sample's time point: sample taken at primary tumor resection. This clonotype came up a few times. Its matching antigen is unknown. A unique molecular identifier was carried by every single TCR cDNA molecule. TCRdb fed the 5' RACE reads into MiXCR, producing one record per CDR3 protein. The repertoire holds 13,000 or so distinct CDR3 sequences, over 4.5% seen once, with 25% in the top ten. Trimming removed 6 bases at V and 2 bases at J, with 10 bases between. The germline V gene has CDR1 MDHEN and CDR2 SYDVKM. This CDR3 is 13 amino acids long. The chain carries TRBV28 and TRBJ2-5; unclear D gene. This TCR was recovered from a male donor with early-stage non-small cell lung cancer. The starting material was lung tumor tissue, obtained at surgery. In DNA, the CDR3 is TGTGCCAGCAGCTACGGGTGGCAAGAGACCCAGTACTTC. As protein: CASSYGWQETQYF.